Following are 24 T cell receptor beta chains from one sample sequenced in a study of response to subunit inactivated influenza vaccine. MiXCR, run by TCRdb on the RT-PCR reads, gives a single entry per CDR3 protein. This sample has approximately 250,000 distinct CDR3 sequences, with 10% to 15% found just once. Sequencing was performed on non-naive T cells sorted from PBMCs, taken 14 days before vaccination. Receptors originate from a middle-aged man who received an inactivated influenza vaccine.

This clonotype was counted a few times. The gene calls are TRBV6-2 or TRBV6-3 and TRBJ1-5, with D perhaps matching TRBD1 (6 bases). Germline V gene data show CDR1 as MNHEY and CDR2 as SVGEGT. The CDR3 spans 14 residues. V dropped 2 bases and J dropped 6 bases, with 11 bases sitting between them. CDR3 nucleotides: TGTGCCAGCAGTTACACAGGGCTTGGTCAGCCCCAGCATTTT. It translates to CASSYTGLGQPQHF.

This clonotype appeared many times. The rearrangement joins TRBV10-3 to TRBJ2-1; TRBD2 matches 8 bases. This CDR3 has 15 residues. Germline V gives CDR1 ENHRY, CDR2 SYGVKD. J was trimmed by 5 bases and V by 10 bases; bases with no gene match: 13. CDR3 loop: CATDGREGFHNEQFF. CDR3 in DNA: TGTGCCACCGACGGCCGGGAGGGGTTCCACAATGAGCAGTTCTTC.

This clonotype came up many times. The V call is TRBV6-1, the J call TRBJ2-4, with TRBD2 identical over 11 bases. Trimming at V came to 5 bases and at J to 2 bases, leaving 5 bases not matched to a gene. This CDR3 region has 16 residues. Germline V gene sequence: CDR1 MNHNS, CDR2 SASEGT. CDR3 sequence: CASSLTSGGSKNIQYF. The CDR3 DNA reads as TGTGCCAGCAGTCTAACTAGCGGGGGTTCCAAAAACATTCAGTACTTC.

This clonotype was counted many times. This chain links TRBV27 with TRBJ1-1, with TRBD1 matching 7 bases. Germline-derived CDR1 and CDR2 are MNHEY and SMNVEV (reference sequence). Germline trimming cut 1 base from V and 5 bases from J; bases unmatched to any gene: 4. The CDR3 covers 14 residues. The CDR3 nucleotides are TGTGCCAGCAGTTTATGGGGGACAGAGACTGAAGCTTTCTTT. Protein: CASSLWGTETEAFF.

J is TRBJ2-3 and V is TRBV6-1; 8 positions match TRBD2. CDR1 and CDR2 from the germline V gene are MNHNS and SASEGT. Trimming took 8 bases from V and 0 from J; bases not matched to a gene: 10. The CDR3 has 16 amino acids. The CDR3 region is CASGRGASGSTDTQYF. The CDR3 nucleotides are TGTGCCAGCGGTAGGGGGGCTAGCGGGAGCACAGATACGCAGTATTTT.

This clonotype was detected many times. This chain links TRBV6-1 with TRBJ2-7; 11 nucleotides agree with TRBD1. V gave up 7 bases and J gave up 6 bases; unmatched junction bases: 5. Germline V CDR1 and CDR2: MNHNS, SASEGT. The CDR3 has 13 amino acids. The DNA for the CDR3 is TGTGCCAGCAAGGACAGGGGGCGCGGCGAGCAGTACTTC. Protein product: CASKDRGRGEQYF.

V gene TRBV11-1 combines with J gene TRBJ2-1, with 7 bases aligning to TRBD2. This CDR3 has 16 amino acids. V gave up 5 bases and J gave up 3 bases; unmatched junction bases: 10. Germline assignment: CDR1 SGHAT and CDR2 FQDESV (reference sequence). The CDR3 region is CASSDPGTTDYNEQFF. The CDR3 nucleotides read TGTGCCAGCAGCGATCCCGGGACTACTGACTACAATGAGCAGTTCTTC.

Written as DNA, the CDR3 is TGTGCCATCAGTGACCTCGGTCCCGTCAGCGAGCAGTACTTC. It specifies CAISDLGPVSEQYF. The chain is built from TRBV10-3 and TRBJ2-7; D is undetermined. V dropped 3 bases and J dropped 6 bases, with 15 bases sitting between them. This CDR3 region has 14 residues. Germline-derived CDR1 and CDR2 are ENHRY and SYGVKD.

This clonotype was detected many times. As DNA, the CDR3 is TGCGCCAGCAGCCGTGGACAGGGGGGATTCAATGAGCAGTTCTTC. Amino acid sequence: CASSRGQGGFNEQFF. The chain recombines TRBV5-1 with TRBJ2-1; TRBD1 matches 10 bases. This CDR3 comprises 15 residues. Germline values: CDR1 SGHRS, CDR2 YFSETQ. J gave up 6 bases and V 4 bases, and 7 bases lay outside the gene matches. The whole variable domain, remainder taken from reference TRBV5-1 and TRBJ2-1, is KAGVTQTPRYLIKTRGQQVTLSCSPISGHRSVSWYQQTPGQGLQFLFEYFSETQRNKGNFPGRFSGRQFSNSRSEMNVSTLELGDSALYLCASSRGQGGFNEQFFGPGTRLTVL.

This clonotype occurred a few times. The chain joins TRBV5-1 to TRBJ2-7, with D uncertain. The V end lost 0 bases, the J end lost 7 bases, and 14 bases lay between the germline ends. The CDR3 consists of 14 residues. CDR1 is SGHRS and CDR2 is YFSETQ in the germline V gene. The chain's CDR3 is CASSLAGTLGEQYF. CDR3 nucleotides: TGCGCCAGCAGCTTGGCCGGAACGTTGGGGGAGCAGTACTTC.

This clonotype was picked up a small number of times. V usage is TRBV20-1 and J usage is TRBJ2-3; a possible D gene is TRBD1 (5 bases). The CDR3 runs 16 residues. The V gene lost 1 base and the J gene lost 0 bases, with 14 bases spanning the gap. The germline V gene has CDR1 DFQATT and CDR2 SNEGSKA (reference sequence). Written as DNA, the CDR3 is TGCAGTGCTAGAGGCCCCGGCAGGGTTAGCACAGATACGCAGTATTTT. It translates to CSARGPGRVSTDTQYF.

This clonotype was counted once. The CDR3 spells CASSRLAGVEETQYF. The CDR3 nucleotides read TGTGCCAGCAGTCGACTAGCGGGGGTTGAAGAGACCCAGTACTTC. The chain carries TRBV6-1 and TRBJ2-5; 12 bases map to TRBD2. V lost 5 bases, J lost 3 bases, and 4 bases stayed unmatched. Germline CDR1 and CDR2: MNHNS and SASEGT. CDR3 length: 15 residues.

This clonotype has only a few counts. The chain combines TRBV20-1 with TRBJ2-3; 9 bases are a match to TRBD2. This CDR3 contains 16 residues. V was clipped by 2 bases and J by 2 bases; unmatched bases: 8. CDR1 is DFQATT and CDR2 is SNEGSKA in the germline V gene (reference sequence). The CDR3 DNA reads TGCAGTGCTAGATCCTCTAGCGGGGCGGACACAGATACGCAGTATTTT. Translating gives CSARSSSGADTDTQYF.

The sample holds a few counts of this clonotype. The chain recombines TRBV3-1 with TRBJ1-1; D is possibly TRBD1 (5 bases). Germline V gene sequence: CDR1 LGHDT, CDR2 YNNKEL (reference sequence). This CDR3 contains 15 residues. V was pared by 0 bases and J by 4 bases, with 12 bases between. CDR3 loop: CASSQDASGRTEAFF. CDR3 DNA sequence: TGTGCCAGCAGCCAAGATGCCTCAGGGCGCACTGAAGCTTTCTTT.

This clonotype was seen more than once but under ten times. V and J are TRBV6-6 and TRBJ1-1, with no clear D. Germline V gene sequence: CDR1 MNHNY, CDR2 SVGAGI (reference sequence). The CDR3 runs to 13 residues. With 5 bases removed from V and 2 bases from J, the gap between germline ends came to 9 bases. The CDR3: CASSRTSNTEAFF. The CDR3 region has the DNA TGTGCCAGCAGTCGAACCTCAAACACTGAAGCTTTCTTT.

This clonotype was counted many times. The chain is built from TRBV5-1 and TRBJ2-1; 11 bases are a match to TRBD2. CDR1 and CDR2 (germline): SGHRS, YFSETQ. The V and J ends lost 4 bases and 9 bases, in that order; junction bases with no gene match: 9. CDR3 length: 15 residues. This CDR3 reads CASSPRLAGLGEQFF. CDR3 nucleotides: TGCGCCAGCAGCCCCAGACTAGCGGGATTAGGTGAGCAGTTCTTC. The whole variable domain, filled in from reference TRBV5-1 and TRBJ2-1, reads KAGVTQTPRYLIKTRGQQVTLSCSPISGHRSVSWYQQTPGQGLQFLFEYFSETQRNKGNFPGRFSGRQFSNSRSEMNVSTLELGDSALYLCASSPRLAGLGEQFFGPGTRLTVL.

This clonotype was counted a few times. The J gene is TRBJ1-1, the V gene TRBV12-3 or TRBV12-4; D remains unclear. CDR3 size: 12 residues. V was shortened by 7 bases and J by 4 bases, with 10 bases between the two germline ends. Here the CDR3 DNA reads TGTGCCAGCACCCAACGTGTCACTGAAGCTTTCTTT. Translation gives CASTQRVTEAFF.

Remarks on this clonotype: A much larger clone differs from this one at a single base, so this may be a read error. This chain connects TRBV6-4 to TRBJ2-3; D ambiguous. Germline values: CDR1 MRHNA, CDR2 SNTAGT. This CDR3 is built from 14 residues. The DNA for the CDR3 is TGTGCCAGCAATGACTCGACGGAGACAGATACGCAGTATTTT. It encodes CASNDSTETDTQYF.

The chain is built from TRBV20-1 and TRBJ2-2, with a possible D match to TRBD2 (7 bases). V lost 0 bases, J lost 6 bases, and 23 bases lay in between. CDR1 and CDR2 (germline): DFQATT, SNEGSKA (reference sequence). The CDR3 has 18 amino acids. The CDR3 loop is CSARDPGGARYNAGELFF. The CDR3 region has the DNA TGCAGTGCTAGAGATCCTGGGGGGGCGAGGTACAACGCCGGGGAGCTGTTTTTT.

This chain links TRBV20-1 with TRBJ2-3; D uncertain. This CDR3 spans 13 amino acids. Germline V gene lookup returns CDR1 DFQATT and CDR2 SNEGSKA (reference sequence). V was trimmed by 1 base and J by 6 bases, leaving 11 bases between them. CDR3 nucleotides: TGCAGTGCTAGAGTCCCGAGTATGGATACGCAGTATTTT. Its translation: CSARVPSMDTQYF.

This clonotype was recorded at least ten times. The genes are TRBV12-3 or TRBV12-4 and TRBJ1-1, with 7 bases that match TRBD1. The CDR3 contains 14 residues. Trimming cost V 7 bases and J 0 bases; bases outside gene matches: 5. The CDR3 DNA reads TGTGCCAGCACCTTAGGGACAGTGAACACTGAAGCTTTCTTT. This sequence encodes CASTLGTVNTEAFF.

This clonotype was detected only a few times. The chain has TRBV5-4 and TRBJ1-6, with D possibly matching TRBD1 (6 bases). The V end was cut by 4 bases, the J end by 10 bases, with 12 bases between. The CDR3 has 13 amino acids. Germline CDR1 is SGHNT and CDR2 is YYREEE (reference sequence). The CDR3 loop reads CASSLTGESPLHF. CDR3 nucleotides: TGTGCCAGCAGCCTGACAGGTGAATCACCCCTCCACTTT.

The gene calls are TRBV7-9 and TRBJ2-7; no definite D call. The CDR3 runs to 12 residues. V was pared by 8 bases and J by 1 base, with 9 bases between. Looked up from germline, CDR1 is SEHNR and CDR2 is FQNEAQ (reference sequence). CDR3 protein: CASAGKSYEQYF. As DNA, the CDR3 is TGTGCCAGCGCTGGGAAATCCTACGAGCAGTACTTC. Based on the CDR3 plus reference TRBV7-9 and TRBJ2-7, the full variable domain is DTGVSQNPRHKITKRGQNVTFRCDPISEHNRLYWYRQTLGQGPEFLTYFQNEAQLEKSRLLSDRFSAERPKGSFSTLEIQRTEQGDSAMYLCASAGKSYEQYFGPGTRLTVT.

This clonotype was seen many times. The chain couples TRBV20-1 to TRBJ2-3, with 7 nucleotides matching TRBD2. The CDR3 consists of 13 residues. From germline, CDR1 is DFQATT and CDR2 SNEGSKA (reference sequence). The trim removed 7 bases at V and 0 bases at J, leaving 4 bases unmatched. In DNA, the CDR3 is TGCAGTGGATTTAGCGGGAGCACAGATACGCAGTATTTT. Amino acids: CSGFSGSTDTQYF.